A single sample is the source of the 30 T cell receptor beta chains below, sequenced in a study of control samples from healthy donors and cancer patients. Libraries were prepared by immunoSEQ multiplex PCR; TCRdb keeps only in-frame clonotypes and omits some of them. This table holds about 97,000 clones, approximately 90% found once. The sample taken for sequencing was blood. These receptors all stem from a man aged 25 to 40 in good health.

This chain uses TRBV20-1 with TRBJ2-3, with 11 bases matching TRBD2. Trimming at V came to 3 bases and at J to 3 bases, leaving 8 bases not matched to a gene. CDR3 length equals 16 residues. Germline loops: CDR1 DFQATT, CDR2 SNEGSKA (reference sequence). CDR3 residues: CSASLVAGGLTDTQYF. In nucleotides, the CDR3 is TGCAGTGCTAGTCTTGTAGCGGGAGGGTTAACAGATACGCAGTATTTT.

The rearrangement joins TRBV5-4 to TRBJ1-1; D might be TRBD1 (5 bases). CDR1 and CDR2 (germline): SGHNT, YYREEE (reference sequence). The CDR3 is 11 amino acids. The germline V and J ends were trimmed by 4 bases and 8 bases, with 9 bases remaining between them. The CDR3 region is CASSGNREAFF. CDR3 in DNA: TGTGCCAGCAGCGGAAACAGGGAAGCTTTCTTT.

The rearrangement uses TRBV5-8 and TRBJ2-1; TRBD2 might be the D (6 bases). V gave up 4 bases and J gave up 0 bases, with 17 bases separating them. The V gene's germline CDR1 is SGHTS and CDR2 YDEGEE. This CDR3 comprises 17 residues. The CDR3 loop reads CASSRGLQSSSYNEQFF. The CDR3 nucleotides read TGTGCCAGCAGCAGGGGACTCCAAAGCAGCTCCTACAATGAGCAGTTCTTC.

The rearrangement joins TRBV12-3 or TRBV12-4 to TRBJ2-3, with D tentatively TRBD1 (6 bases). V was pared by 5 bases and J by 8 bases, with 14 bases between. The CDR3 is 13 amino acids. The CDR3 loop is CASSEAQGGTQYF. The DNA for the CDR3 is TGTGCCAGCAGTGAGGCTCAAGGGGGTACGCAGTATTTT.

This clone appeared a few times. This chain uses TRBV5-1 with TRBJ2-2, with D maybe TRBD1 (6 bases). CDR1 and CDR2 (germline): SGHRS, YFSETQ. V gave up 0 bases and J gave up 5 bases, with 17 bases separating them. CDR3 length: 17 amino acids. The CDR3 is CASSLEWGRLETGELFF. The CDR3 DNA follows: TGCGCCAGCAGCTTGGAGTGGGGGCGCCTCGAGACCGGGGAGCTGTTTTTT. The full variable domain, in which reference TRBV5-1 and TRBJ2-2 provide the parts outside the CDR3, is KAGVTQTPRYLIKTRGQQVTLSCSPISGHRSVSWYQQTPGQGLQFLFEYFSETQRNKGNFPGRFSGRQFSNSRSEMNVSTLELGDSALYLCASSLEWGRLETGELFFGEGSRLTVL.

This clone appeared a few times. V is TRBV5-1 and J is TRBJ2-7; 12 bases line up with TRBD2. J gave up 0 bases and V 3 bases, and 4 bases lay outside the gene matches. This CDR3 region has 16 residues. Germline V gene data show CDR1 as SGHRS and CDR2 as YFSETQ. The CDR3 protein is CASSSPTSGSSYEQYF. CDR3 coding DNA: TGCGCCAGCAGCTCTCCGACTAGCGGGAGCTCCTACGAGCAGTACTTC.

V usage is TRBV18 and J usage is TRBJ2-1; 10 bases match TRBD2. This CDR3 spans 17 amino acids. Trimming at V came to 3 bases and at J to 3 bases, leaving 8 bases not matched to a gene. Germline CDR1 and CDR2: KGHSH and LQKENI. The CDR3 spells CASSPLRSSGSYNEQFF. For the CDR3, the DNA is TGTGCCAGCTCACCTCTTAGGTCTAGCGGGAGCTACAATGAGCAGTTCTTC.

This chain uses TRBV5-4 with TRBJ2-7; D could derive from TRBD1 or TRBD2 (5 bases each). V was shortened by 0 bases and J by 1 base, with 8 bases between the two germline ends. This CDR3 is built from 14 residues. The germline V gene encodes CDR1 SGHNT and CDR2 YYREEE (reference sequence). CDR3 bases: TGTGCCAGCAGCTTGGCGGGGCAATCCTACGAGCAGTACGTC. It specifies CASSLAGQSYEQYV.

This rearrangement joins TRBV27 to TRBJ2-3; D ambiguous. The germline gives CDR1 MNHEY, CDR2 SMNVEV (reference sequence). With 0 bases removed from V and 6 bases from J, the gap between germline ends came to 10 bases. There are 14 residues in the CDR3. The CDR3 DNA reads as TGTGCCAGCAGTTTATCGATCGGAGCGGATACGCAGTATTTT. Protein: CASSLSIGADTQYF.

J is TRBJ1-5 and V is TRBV7-3; possibly TRBD1 for D (5 bases). V was cut by 4 bases and J by 9 bases, with 19 bases left in between. The CDR3 sequence is 15 residues long. Germline CDR1 and CDR2: SGHTA and FQGTGA. The CDR3 coding sequence is TGTGCCAGCAGCTCACCCCCCGGGGGGTTGGGGCCCCAGCATTTT. Translating it yields CASSSPPGGLGPQHF.

This clone was seen a few times. The chain has TRBV30 and TRBJ1-2, with D perhaps matching TRBD1 (5 bases). Germline assignment: CDR1 GTSNPN and CDR2 SVGIG (reference sequence). This CDR3 region has 18 residues. V dropped 4 bases and J dropped 3 bases, with 27 bases sitting between them. The CDR3 sequence is CAWIAQKWGRRADYGYTF. DNA of the CDR3: TGTGCCTGGATAGCACAGAAGTGGGGCAGGAGGGCGGACTATGGCTACACCTTC.

V and J are TRBV28 and TRBJ1-5; TRBD1 matches 7 bases. Germline assignment: CDR1 MDHEN and CDR2 SYDVKM. CDR3 length: 16 amino acids. V was pared by 4 bases and J by 7 bases, with 13 bases of the junction left unmatched. CDR3 in DNA: TGTGCCAGCAGTTCCACCGCCGACAGGGTTGGGCAGCCCCAGCATTTT. As protein: CASSSTADRVGQPQHF. Full variable domain (outside the CDR3, taken from reference TRBV28 and TRBJ1-5): DVKVTQSSRYLVKRTGEKVFLECVQDMDHENMFWYRQDPGLGLRLIYFSYDVKMKEKGDIPEGYSVSREKKERFSLILESASTNQTSMYLCASSSTADRVGQPQHFGDGTRLSIL.

V usage is TRBV2 and J usage is TRBJ2-3; 14 bases align to TRBD2. Germline V CDR1 and CDR2: SNHLY, FYNNEI. The CDR3 has 16 residues. V trimming: 3 bases; J trimming: 8 bases; junction bases outside the gene matches: 7. For the CDR3, the DNA is TGTGCCAGCAGTGACGGACTAGCGGGGGGTAAAGGTACGCAGTATTTT. Residues: CASSDGLAGGKGTQYF.

The rearrangement links TRBV27 to TRBJ2-3, with a possible D match to TRBD2 (6 bases). The germline gives CDR1 MNHEY, CDR2 SMNVEV (reference sequence). V was cut by 6 bases and J by 0 bases, with 25 bases left in between. The CDR3 is made up of 19 amino acids. CDR3 loop: CASSPTGGGLLTSTDTQYF. The DNA of the CDR3 is TGTGCCAGCAGCCCGACCGGGGGAGGACTCTTAACTAGCACAGATACGCAGTATTTT.

The J gene is TRBJ1-5, the V gene TRBV7-8; D remains ambiguous. Germline V gene sequence: CDR1 SGHVS, CDR2 FQNEAQ. This CDR3 comprises 13 residues. The ends were cut back, 5 bases at V and 5 bases at J, with 10 bases in the middle. CDR3 nucleotide sequence: TGTGCCAGCAGCGGTTCTACCTATCAGCCCCAGCATTTT. It translates to CASSGSTYQPQHF.

This sequence joins TRBV7-9 and TRBJ2-1; D is ambiguous. Germline V gives CDR1 SEHNR, CDR2 FQNEAQ (reference sequence). The CDR3 length is 13 residues. With 1 base removed from V and 3 bases from J, the gap between germline ends came to 4 bases. CDR3 amino acids: CASSLDVYNEQFF. Written as DNA, the CDR3 is TGTGCCAGCAGCTTAGACGTCTACAATGAGCAGTTCTTC.

This clone came up a few times. This rearrangement joins TRBV6-2 or TRBV6-3 to TRBJ2-1; 10 bases are shared with TRBD2. This CDR3 has 17 residues. Germline trimming cut 1 base from V and 0 bases from J; bases unmatched to any gene: 3. CDR1 is MNHEY, CDR2 SVGEGT, per germline. CDR3 in DNA: TGTGCCAGCAGTTACTTTCCTAGCGGGAGCTCCTACAATGAGCAGTTCTTC. Encoded protein: CASSYFPSGSSYNEQFF.

The chain employs TRBV6-5 and TRBJ1-5; tentative D call: TRBD1 (5 bases). CDR1 MNHEY and CDR2 SVGAGI come from the germline V gene. The V and J ends lost 5 bases and 7 bases respectively, with 15 bases between them. There are 14 residues in the CDR3. The CDR3 loop reads CASSLRDGRQPQHF. In DNA form, the CDR3 reads TGTGCCAGCAGTCTCCGGGACGGCAGACAGCCCCAGCATTTT.

This chain links TRBV12-5 with TRBJ1-5, with TRBD1 matching 7 bases. CDR3 length: 14 amino acids. CDR1 and CDR2 (germline): LGHNT, FRNRAP. The junction had 5 bases not matched to a gene; V was cut back by 6 bases and J by 3 bases. Here the CDR3 reads CASGGGQLNQPQHF. CDR3 nucleotides: TGTGCTAGTGGGGGGGGACAGCTCAATCAGCCCCAGCATTTT.

This rearrangement joins TRBV7-6 to TRBJ1-1; no definite D call. The V end lost 2 bases, the J end lost 1 base, and 5 bases lay between the germline ends. The CDR3 has 13 amino acids. CDR1 and CDR2 (germline): SGHVS, FNYEAQ. Here the CDR3 DNA reads TGTGCCAGCAGCTTATGGGAGAACACTGAAGCTTTCTTT. Its protein product is CASSLWENTEAFF. The full variable domain, completed using reference TRBV7-6 and TRBJ1-1, is GAGVSQSPRYKVTKRGQDVALRCDPISGHVSLYWYRQALGQGPEFLTYFNYEAQQDKSGLPNDRFSAERPEGSISTLTIQRTEQRDSAMYRCASSLWENTEAFFGQGTRLTVV.

J is TRBJ1-1 and V is TRBV30, with unresolved D. Germline CDR1 GTSNPN, CDR2 SVGIG (reference sequence). V lost 3 bases to trimming and J lost 1 base, with 9 bases between them. This CDR3 is 13 amino acids long. This CDR3 is CAWSGEGNTEAFF. The CDR3 DNA reads as TGTGCCTGGAGCGGAGAGGGGAACACTGAAGCTTTCTTT.

The chain links TRBV30 to TRBJ1-1; D not resolved. The V gene's germline CDR1 is GTSNPN and CDR2 SVGIG (reference sequence). The CDR3 totals 13 residues. V was pared by 6 bases and J by 0 bases, with 11 bases between. The CDR3 here is CACLDDLNTEAFF. The CDR3 DNA sequence: TGTGCCTGCCTGGACGACCTGAACACTGAAGCTTTCTTT.

This clone appeared a single time. This chain links TRBV27 with TRBJ2-3; no firm D call. The CDR3 totals 13 residues. Looked up from germline, CDR1 is MNHEY and CDR2 is SMNVEV (reference sequence). Trimming shortened V by 2 bases and J by 4 bases, and 7 bases separated the two germline ends. CDR3 coding DNA: TGTGCCAGCAGTTTAAGGGTTGCAGATACGCAGTATTTT. It encodes CASSLRVADTQYF.

This sequence joins TRBV2 and TRBJ2-5; a weak D match, TRBD2 (5 bases). V was clipped by 5 bases and J by 3 bases, with 25 bases between them. The V gene's germline CDR1 is SNHLY and CDR2 FYNNEI. The CDR3 is made up of 18 amino acids. The CDR3 here is CASSRRRARPLHEETQYF. The CDR3 DNA sequence: TGTGCCAGCAGTAGAAGGCGGGCGAGACCGTTACACGAAGAGACCCAGTACTTC.

The gene calls are TRBV2 and TRBJ2-5, with 7 bases that match TRBD1. The V gene's germline CDR1 is SNHLY and CDR2 FYNNEI. J gave up 4 bases and V 3 bases, and 8 bases lay outside the gene matches. This CDR3 spans 15 amino acids. The CDR3 DNA follows: TGTGCCAGCAGTGACCCTAGGGGGCAGGGAGAGACCCAGTACTTC. This encodes CASSDPRGQGETQYF.

V and J are TRBV28 and TRBJ1-5, with unresolved D. Germline V CDR1 and CDR2: MDHEN, SYDVKM. V was shortened by 6 bases and J by 0 bases, with 9 bases between the two germline ends. There are 14 residues in the CDR3. In DNA, the CDR3 is TGTGCCAGCAGAGGAGCCGGTAGCAATCAGCCCCAGCATTTT. Protein: CASRGAGSNQPQHF.

The chain recombines TRBV2 with TRBJ1-1; possibly TRBD1 for D (5 bases). This CDR3 is built from 14 residues. The germline gives CDR1 SNHLY, CDR2 FYNNEI. Trimming left V 6 bases short and J 4 bases short, with 15 bases between. CDR3 sequence reads: CASRGQGLFTEAFF. The CDR3 region has the DNA TGTGCCAGCAGAGGGCAGGGTCTCTTCACTGAAGCTTTCTTT.

This clone has more than one count but fewer than ten. The gene calls are TRBV7-2 and TRBJ1-5, with 9 bases matching TRBD1. In germline, CDR1 is SGHTA, CDR2 FQGNSA. J was trimmed by 5 bases and V by 5 bases; bases with no gene match: 7. This CDR3 spans 15 amino acids. The CDR3 DNA reads as TGTGCCAGCAGCCCGACGACAGGGGGACATCAGCCCCAGCATTTT. It codes for CASSPTTGGHQPQHF.

The chain links TRBV30 to TRBJ2-1; 9 bases agree with TRBD2. CDR3 size: 13 residues. Germline V gene sequence: CDR1 GTSNPN, CDR2 SVGIG (reference sequence). After removal of 3 bases from V and 9 bases from J, the junction contained 6 bases not matched to a gene. The CDR3 sequence: CAWRGGGGLEQFF. CDR3 in DNA: TGTGCCTGGAGGGGCGGGGGGGGGCTTGAGCAGTTCTTC. The variable domain in full, completed from reference TRBV30 and TRBJ2-1, reads SQTIHQWPATLVQPVGSPLSLECTVEGTSNPNLYWYRQAAGRGLQLLFYSVGIGQISSEVPQNLSASRPQDRQFILSSKKLLLSDSGFYLCAWRGGGGLEQFFGPGTRLTVL.

CDR3 bases: TGTGCCAGCAGTGCCCCCCCGTCCGAGCAGTACTTC. It encodes CASSAPPSEQYF. This chain joins TRBV25-1 and TRBJ2-7, with no clear D. Trimming took off 4 bases at V and 6 bases at J, with 10 bases between the two ends. The CDR3 covers 12 residues. Germline V gene sequence: CDR1 MGHDK, CDR2 SYGVNS.